These 10 T cell receptor beta chains share one sample of origin, sequenced in a study of control samples from healthy donors and cancer patients. The table came from immunoSEQ multiplex PCR; TCRdb's copy has only in-frame clones and leaves some out. This table holds 100,000 to 150,000 clones, roughly 90% found once. Sequencing was performed on blood. These receptors were obtained from a woman between 50 and 59 years old in good health.

V usage is TRBV18 and J usage is TRBJ1-1, with TRBD1 as a possible D gene (5 bases). This CDR3 contains 14 residues. V was trimmed by 3 bases and J by 4 bases, leaving 12 bases between them. Germline V gene data show CDR1 as KGHSH and CDR2 as LQKENI. The CDR3 bases are TGTGCCAGCTCACCCGATTTTACAGGCACTGAAGCTTTCTTT. This encodes CASSPDFTGTEAFF.

The chain is built from TRBV12-3 or TRBV12-4 and TRBJ2-1, with a tentative D call TRBD2 (6 bases). The CDR3 consists of 12 residues. The V and J ends lost 6 bases and 15 bases respectively, with 18 bases between them. The CDR3 DNA reads TGTGCCAGCAGATCGCGGGGCCCCTGGCCGTTCTTC. This encodes CASRSRGPWPFF.

This chain joins TRBV5-1 and TRBJ1-1; 7 bases match TRBD1. Looked up from germline, CDR1 is SGHRS and CDR2 is YFSETQ. The trim removed 6 bases at V and 1 base at J, leaving 6 bases unmatched. The CDR3 is 14 residues long. The CDR3, as DNA: TGCGCCAGCACCGCGGACAGGTGGAACACTGAAGCTTTCTTT. As protein: CASTADRWNTEAFF.

The CDR3 DNA reads TGCGCCAGCAGCCCTGGACAGGGGATTTCTGAAGCTTTCTTT. Translated: CASSPGQGISEAFF. The rearrangement uses TRBV5-1 and TRBJ1-1, with 9 bases aligning to TRBD1. Germline trimming cut 4 bases from V and 6 bases from J; bases unmatched to any gene: 7. The CDR3 length is 14 residues. CDR1 and CDR2 from the germline V gene are SGHRS and YFSETQ.

This chain uses TRBV5-4 with TRBJ2-7, with D possibly called TRBD1 or TRBD2 (5 bases each). The CDR3 sequence is 12 residues long. Germline values: CDR1 SGHNT, CDR2 YYREEE (reference sequence). Between the trimmed V and J ends, which lost 4 bases and 3 bases, there was a span of 8 bases. CDR3 DNA: TGTGCCAGCAGCCGGGACGGCTACGAGCAGTACTTC. Translating gives CASSRDGYEQYF.

The chain has TRBV5-1 and TRBJ1-3; D not certain. From germline, CDR1 is SGHRS and CDR2 YFSETQ. The CDR3 extends over 16 amino acids. Trimming took off 2 bases at V and 0 bases at J, with 12 bases between the two ends. In nucleotides, the CDR3 is TGCGCCAGCAGCTTCTCCTCAGGCGACTCTGGAAACACCATATATTTT. This encodes CASSFSSGDSGNTIYF.

The V gene is TRBV12-3 or TRBV12-4, the J gene TRBJ2-7; no reliable D call. V shed 1 base and J shed 7 bases, with 8 bases lying between them. The CDR3 covers 12 residues. The CDR3 DNA reads as TGTGCCAGCAGTTTAGTTCTGCGGGAGCAGTACTTC. It encodes CASSLVLREQYF.

In its sample, this clone was seen once. V is TRBV27 and J is TRBJ2-5, with TRBD2 identical over 10 bases. Trimming cost V 0 bases and J 4 bases; bases outside gene matches: 5. The CDR3 has 16 amino acids. Germline values: CDR1 MNHEY, CDR2 SMNVEV (reference sequence). CDR3 sequence reads: CASSLSFASGRETQYF. The CDR3 coding sequence is TGTGCCAGCAGTTTATCATTCGCTAGCGGGAGAGAGACCCAGTACTTC.

The J gene is TRBJ1-6, the V gene TRBV28; D call uncertain. In germline, CDR1 is MDHEN, CDR2 SYDVKM. The CDR3 spans 15 residues. The V end lost 10 bases, the J end lost 5 bases, and 18 bases lay between the germline ends. CDR3 sequence reads: CATQTPGANNSPLHF. The CDR3 DNA follows: TGTGCCACCCAAACCCCGGGAGCTAATAATTCACCCCTCCACTTT.

The CDR3 region is CASSQDRGTERHHQPQHF. DNA for the CDR3: TGTGCCAGCAGCCAAGATAGAGGGACAGAGCGGCACCATCAGCCCCAGCATTTT. The chain uses TRBV14 and TRBJ1-5, with 7 bases fitting TRBD1. J was trimmed by 5 bases and V by 0 bases; bases with no gene match: 13. This CDR3 is built from 18 residues. The V gene's germline CDR1 is SGHDN and CDR2 FVKESK. The whole variable domain, remainder taken from reference TRBV14 and TRBJ1-5, is EAGVTQFPSHSVIEKGQTVTLRCDPISGHDNLYWYRRVMGKEIKFLLHFVKESKQDESGMPNNRFLAERTGGTYSTLKVQPAELEDSGVYFCASSQDRGTERHHQPQHFGDGTRLSIL.